This note documents a single T cell receptor beta chain sequence. Using immunoSEQ multiplex PCR, the repertoire was profiled, and TCRdb retains in-frame clones only, with some absent. The data show about 520,000 clones, about 72% seen once. V lost 2 bases to trimming and J lost 8 bases, with 9 bases between them. The CDR3 covers 12 residues. Germline-derived CDR1 and CDR2 are SGHTA and FQGNSA. These data come from a study of shared clonotypes between healthy human individuals. The material sequenced was PBMCs. The chain has TRBV7-2 and TRBJ1-2, with D possibly TRBD1 on 6 matching bases. This TCR derives from a woman between 40 and 50 years old in good health. Some clones in this sample may be carry-over from other donors' samples. CDR3 in amino acids: CASSLHRDGYTF. The CDR3 DNA reads TGTGCCAGCAGCTTACACAGGGACGGCTACACCTTC. Based on the CDR3 plus reference TRBV7-2 and TRBJ1-2, the full variable domain is GAGVSQSPSNKVTEKGKDVELRCDPISGHTALYWYRQSLGQGLEFLIYFQGNSAPDKSGLPSDRFSAERTGGSVSTLTIQRTQQEDSAVYLCASSLHRDGYTFGSGTRLTVV.